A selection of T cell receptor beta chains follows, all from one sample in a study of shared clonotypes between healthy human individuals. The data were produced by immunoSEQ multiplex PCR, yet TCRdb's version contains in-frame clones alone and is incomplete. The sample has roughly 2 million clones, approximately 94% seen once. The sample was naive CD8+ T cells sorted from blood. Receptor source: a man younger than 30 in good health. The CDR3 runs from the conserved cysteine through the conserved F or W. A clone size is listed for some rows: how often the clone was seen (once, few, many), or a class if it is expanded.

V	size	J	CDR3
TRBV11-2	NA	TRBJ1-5	CASSTDGEIGQPQHF
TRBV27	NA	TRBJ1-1	CASSTARRVNTEAFF
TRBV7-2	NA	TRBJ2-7	CASSPRLGGSEQYF
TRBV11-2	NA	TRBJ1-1	CASSLGNWGTEAFF
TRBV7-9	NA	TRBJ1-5	CASSSPDRAHGPQHF
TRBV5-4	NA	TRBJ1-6	CASSSRDSAVSSYNSPLHF
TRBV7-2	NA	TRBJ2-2	CASSPLAGEVSGELFF
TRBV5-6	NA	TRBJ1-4	CASSQQGGEKLFF
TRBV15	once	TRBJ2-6	CATSTDRDYSGANVLTF
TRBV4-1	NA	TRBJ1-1	CASSHSGRGDTEAFF
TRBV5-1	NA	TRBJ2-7	CASSPPQHSSSYSYEQYF
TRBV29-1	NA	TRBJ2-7	CSVDDWGEQYF
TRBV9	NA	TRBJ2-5	CASSVYRGGQETQYF
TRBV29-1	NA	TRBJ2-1	CSVCTSGYNEQFF
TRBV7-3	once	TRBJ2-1	CASSLGQGAYNEQFF
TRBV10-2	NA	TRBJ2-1	CATGTSGYNEQFF
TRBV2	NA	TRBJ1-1	CASLGTEAFF
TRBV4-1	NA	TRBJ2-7	CASSQSGGSSYEQYF
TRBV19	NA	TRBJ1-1	CASSITGGNLNTEAFF
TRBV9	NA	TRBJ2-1	CASNNGRAIDEQFF
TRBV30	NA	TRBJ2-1	CAWSKGENEQFF
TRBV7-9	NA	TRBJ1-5	CASSLGGTGSNQPQHF
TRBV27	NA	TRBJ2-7	CASSLSGGTGNYEQYF
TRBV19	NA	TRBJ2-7	CASRSLRDSYSYEQYF
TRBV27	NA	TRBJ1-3	CASSLRGLGNTIYF
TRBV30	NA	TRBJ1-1	CAWGEGASTEAFF
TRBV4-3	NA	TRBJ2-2	CASSQRQANTGELFF
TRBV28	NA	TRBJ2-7	CASSFPGDYEQYF
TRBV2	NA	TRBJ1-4	CASSESPGQNFKLFF
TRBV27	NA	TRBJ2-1	CASSLRDFDDEQFF
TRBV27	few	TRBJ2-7	CASSLRRTYEQYF
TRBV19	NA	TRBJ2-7	CASSIAGGYDYEQYF
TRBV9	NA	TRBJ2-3	CASSVGASGGAADTQYF
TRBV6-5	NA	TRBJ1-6	CASSYRENYNSPLHF
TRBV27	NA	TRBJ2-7	CASSFGTRPYEQYF
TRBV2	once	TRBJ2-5	CASRDSVGEVKETQYF
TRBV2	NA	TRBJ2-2	CASGETANTGELFF
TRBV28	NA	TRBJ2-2	CASSGDRESGTGELFF
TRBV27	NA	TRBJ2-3	CASRQSGFGDTQYF
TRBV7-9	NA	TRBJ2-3	CASEEQTDTQYF
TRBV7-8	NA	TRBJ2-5	CASSLIVTPRAAYQETQYF
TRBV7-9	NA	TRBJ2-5	CASSSDPTQETQYF
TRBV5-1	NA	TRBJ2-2	CASSLGTSGAFTGELFF
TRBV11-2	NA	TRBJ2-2	CASSLYGAGELFF
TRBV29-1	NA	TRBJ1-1	CSVVQGAEAFF
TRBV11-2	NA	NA	CASTSGQFF
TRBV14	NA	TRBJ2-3	CASSLTSGLTDTQYF
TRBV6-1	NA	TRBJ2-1	CASSVTSGLEYEQFF
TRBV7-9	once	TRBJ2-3	CASSPRRTSGRLDTQYF
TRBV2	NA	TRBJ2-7	CASSDPAGHSYEQYF
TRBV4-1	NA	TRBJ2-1	CASSLRLVTSSEQFF
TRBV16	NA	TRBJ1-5	CASSQSGGDQPQHF
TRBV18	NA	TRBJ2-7	CASSPPTGLKGEQYF
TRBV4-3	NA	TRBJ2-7	CASSQELGGTYEQYF
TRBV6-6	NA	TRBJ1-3	CASSARAVGGNTIYF